The sequence of this TCR beta chain was determined in a study of technical replicates of blood from four donors. TCRdb's table, derived via immunoSEQ multiplex PCR, lists solely in-frame clones and lacks some. Among approximately 59,000 clones listed, approximately 83% were seen once. The CDR3 length is 16 residues. Germline CDR1 reads SGHRS; CDR2 reads YFSETQ. V trimming: 0 bases; J trimming: 6 bases; junction bases outside the gene matches: 6. The sample was PBMCs. The chain carries TRBV5-1 and TRBJ2-4, with 10 bases lining up with TRBD2. The source of this sequence is a human donor in good health. Some clones in this sample may be carry-over from other donors' samples. CDR3 DNA sequence: TGCGCCAGCAGCTTGGGGAGTAGCGGGGGGACAAACATTCAGTACTTC. This codes for CASSLGSSGGTNIQYF. The whole variable domain, remainder taken from reference TRBV5-1 and TRBJ2-4, is KAGVTQTPRYLIKTRGQQVTLSCSPISGHRSVSWYQQTPGQGLQFLFEYFSETQRNKGNFPGRFSGRQFSNSRSEMNVSTLELGDSALYLCASSLGSSGGTNIQYFGAGTRLSVL.